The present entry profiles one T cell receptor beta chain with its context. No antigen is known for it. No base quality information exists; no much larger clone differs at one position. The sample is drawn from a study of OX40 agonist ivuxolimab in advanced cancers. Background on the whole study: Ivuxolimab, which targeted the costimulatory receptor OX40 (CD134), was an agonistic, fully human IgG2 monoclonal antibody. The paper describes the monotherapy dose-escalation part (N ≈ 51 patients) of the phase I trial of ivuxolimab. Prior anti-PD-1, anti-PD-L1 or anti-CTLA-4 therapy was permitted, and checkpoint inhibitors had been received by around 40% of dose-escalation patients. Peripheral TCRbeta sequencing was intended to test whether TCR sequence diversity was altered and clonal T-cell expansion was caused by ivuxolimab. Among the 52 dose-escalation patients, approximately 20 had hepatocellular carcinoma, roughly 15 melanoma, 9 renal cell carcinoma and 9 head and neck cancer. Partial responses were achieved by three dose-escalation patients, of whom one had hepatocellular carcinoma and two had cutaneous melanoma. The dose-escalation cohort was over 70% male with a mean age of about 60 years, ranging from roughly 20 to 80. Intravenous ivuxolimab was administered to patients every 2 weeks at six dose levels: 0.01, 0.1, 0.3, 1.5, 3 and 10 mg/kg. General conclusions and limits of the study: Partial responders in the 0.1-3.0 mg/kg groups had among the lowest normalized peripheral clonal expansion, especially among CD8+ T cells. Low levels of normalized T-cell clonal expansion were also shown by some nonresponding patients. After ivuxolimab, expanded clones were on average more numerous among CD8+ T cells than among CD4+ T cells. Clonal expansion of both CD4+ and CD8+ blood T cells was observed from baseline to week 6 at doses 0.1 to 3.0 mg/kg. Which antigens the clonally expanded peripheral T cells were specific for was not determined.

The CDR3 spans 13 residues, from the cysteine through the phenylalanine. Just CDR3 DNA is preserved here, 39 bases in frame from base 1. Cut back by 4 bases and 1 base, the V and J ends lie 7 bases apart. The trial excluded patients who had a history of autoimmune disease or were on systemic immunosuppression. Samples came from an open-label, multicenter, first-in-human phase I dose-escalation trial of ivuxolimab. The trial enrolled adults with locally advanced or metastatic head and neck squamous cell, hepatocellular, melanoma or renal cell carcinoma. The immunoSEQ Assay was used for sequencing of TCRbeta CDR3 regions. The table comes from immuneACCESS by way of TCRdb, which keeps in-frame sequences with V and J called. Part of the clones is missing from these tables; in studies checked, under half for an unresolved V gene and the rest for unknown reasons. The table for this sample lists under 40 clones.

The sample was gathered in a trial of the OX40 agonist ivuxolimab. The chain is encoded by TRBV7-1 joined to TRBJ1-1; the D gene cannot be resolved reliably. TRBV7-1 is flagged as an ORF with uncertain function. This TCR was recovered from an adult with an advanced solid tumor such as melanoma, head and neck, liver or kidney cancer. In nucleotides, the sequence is TGTGCCAGCAGCTTACGACAGAACACTGAAGCTTTCTTT. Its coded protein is CASSLRQNTEAFF.